These T cell receptor beta chains were read from a single sample in a study of cytomegalovirus exposure and HLA in healthy donors. Sequencing used immunoSEQ multiplex PCR; TCRdb keeps in-frame clones, though not all of them. Seen here are 150,000 to 200,000 clones, about 86% observed once, and the top ten hold around 2%. Input material: PBMCs. The receptors come from a woman under 30 in good health and CMV-seropositive. Both conserved end residues are trimmed from each CDR3. Each record gives: V gene, CDR3 protein.

>TRBV4-1
ASSQQGRQGRYTIY
>TRBV6-5
ASRYEGGRGNEQF
>TRBV4-2
ASSLSRTDTQY
>TRBV29-1
SFSVSSTDTQY
>TRBV5-4
ASSWSGSDYGYT
>TRBV5-1
ASSLTQTGRGNYGYT
>TRBV5-1
ASSLDAGASYNEQF
>TRBV29-1
SAYAPAGSTGGYT
>TRBV6-6
ASRQGVSNQPQH
>TRBV30
AWTGRDYGYT
>TRBV28
ASSQPTGDGYT
>TRBV5-1
ASSEGGAQETQY
>TRBV6-5
ASSYSLAGYNEQF
>TRBV21-1
ASSPRVGYTEAF
>TRBV18
ASSKLTGLDTQY
>TRBV12-2
ASRLRGDRYQPQH
>TRBV7-9
ASGTWSGGPETQY
>TRBV6-4
ASSARQGVSYNEQF
>TRBV30
AWSAGTLNTEAF